Below, one T cell receptor beta chain is given with its context. This entry belongs to a study of CXCR3-negative and CXCR3-positive naive CD8 T cells. It was by 5' RACE with UMI labels that the TRB cDNA libraries were prepared. TCRdb reworked the 5' RACE reads into one entry per CDR3 protein, no DNA. The clone table shows 100,000 to 150,000 distinct CDR3 sequences, with the ten largest holding 0.45% to 0.55%. This sequence originates from a human donor in good health. Some clones in this sample may be carry-over from other donors' samples. The sample was naive CXCR3- CD8+ T cells from blood. Stated subset: CD45RO-CCR7+CD27+CD95- naive CD8+ T cells lacking CXCR3 (TNR3-).

CDR3 loop: CASSPTYTRGANTGELFF. The rearrangement uses TRBV7-3 and TRBJ2-2; TCRdb indicates TRBD1, and absent DNA this call remains unverified. The CDR3 is made up of 18 amino acids. Germline V gives CDR1 SGHTA, CDR2 FQGTGA.